These 27 T cell receptor beta chains were all obtained from the same sample, sequenced in a study of cytomegalovirus exposure and HLA in healthy donors. Vbeta (60) and Jbeta (13) primers were used in the PCR. Here immunoSEQ multiplex PCR was the method, and the copy in TCRdb shows in-frame clones only, minus some. The sample records almost 85,000 clones, around 80% being singletons. Input material: PBMCs. Every receptor here comes from a male donor in good health and CMV-seropositive.

The rearrangement joins TRBV11-1 to TRBJ2-7; TRBD1 might be the D (6 bases). Trimming cost V 1 base and J 5 bases, with 12 bases left between them. CDR1 is SGHAT and CDR2 is FQDESV in the germline V gene (reference sequence). CDR3 length: 14 residues. The DNA of the CDR3 is TGTGCCAGCAGCTTAGGACAGGTCAGCCACGAGCAGTACTTC. Amino acid sequence: CASSLGQVSHEQYF. Using reference TRBV11-1 and TRBJ2-7 for the parts outside the CDR3, the full variable domain is EAEVAQSPRYKITEKSQAVAFWCDPISGHATLYWYRQILGQGPELLVQFQDESVVDDSQLPKDRFSAERLKGVDSTLKIQPAELGDSAMYLCASSLGQVSHEQYFGPGTRLTVT.

This clone came up many times. CDR3 protein: CASSPQTEAFF. In nucleotides, the CDR3 is TGTGCCAGCAGCCCACAGACTGAAGCTTTCTTT. V and J are TRBV7-6 and TRBJ1-1; D ambiguous. Per germline, CDR1 SGHVS and CDR2 FNYEAQ. With 5 bases removed from V and 5 bases from J, the gap between germline ends came to 6 bases. The CDR3 consists of 11 residues.

J is TRBJ2-7 and V is TRBV7-2; D is unclear. This CDR3 has 12 residues. V dropped 10 bases and J dropped 6 bases, with 16 bases sitting between them. Looked up from germline, CDR1 is SGHTA and CDR2 is FQGNSA. CDR3 in amino acids: CATGTGFGEQYF. The CDR3 DNA reads as TGTGCCACAGGCACCGGTTTTGGCGAGCAGTACTTC.

The chain joins TRBV15 to TRBJ1-2, with 7 nucleotides matching TRBD1. V lost 6 bases to trimming and J lost 4 bases; unmatched junction nucleotides: 8. Germline V gene sequence: CDR1 LNHNV, CDR2 YYDKDF (reference sequence). The CDR3 length is 14 residues. The CDR3 region has the DNA TGTGCCACCAGTGCCCGGGACAGCCGCTATGGCTACACCTTC. Its protein is CATSARDSRYGYTF.

V and J are TRBV15 and TRBJ1-5, with D unresolved. The V gene lost 2 bases and the J gene lost 0 bases, with 20 bases spanning the gap. Germline V CDR1 and CDR2: LNHNV, YYDKDF (reference sequence). The CDR3 runs to 19 residues. The CDR3 DNA sequence: TGTGCCACCAGCAGATCCCTGGGGTCGGGAGATTATAGCAATCAGCCCCAGCATTTT. Translated, it gives CATSRSLGSGDYSNQPQHF.

This clone has a handful of counts. This chain connects TRBV6-6 to TRBJ1-2; D is perhaps TRBD1 (6 bases). The CDR3 totals 13 residues. With 7 bases removed from V and 3 bases from J, the gap between germline ends came to 12 bases. The germline V gene has CDR1 MNHNY and CDR2 SVGAGI (reference sequence). The CDR3, as DNA: TGTGCCAGCAAAAAACAGGGAGACTATGGCTACACCTTC. Its protein product is CASKKQGDYGYTF.

In DNA form, the CDR3 reads TGTGCCAGCAGCTACAGCTCCTACGAGCAGTACTTC. Translating it yields CASSYSSYEQYF. The chain carries TRBV5-4 and TRBJ2-7; D gene ambiguous. The CDR3 runs to 12 residues. Trimming cost V 3 bases and J 0 bases, with 4 bases left between them. The V gene's germline CDR1 is SGHNT and CDR2 YYREEE (reference sequence).

The rearrangement joins TRBV6-6 to TRBJ2-5; a weak D match, TRBD2 (7 bases). CDR1 is MNHNY and CDR2 is SVGAGI in the germline V gene (reference sequence). Trimming left V 0 bases short and J 5 bases short, with 16 bases between. This CDR3 is built from 16 residues. The CDR3 nucleotides are TGTGCCAGCAGTTACTCAATCGGGGGGCGAGGGGAGACCCAGTACTTC. The encoded protein is CASSYSIGGRGETQYF.

The J gene is TRBJ2-2, the V gene TRBV5-1, with D unclear. V lost 0 bases and J lost 5, with 11 bases in between. CDR1 is SGHRS, CDR2 YFSETQ, per germline. There are 15 residues in the CDR3. Here the CDR3 reads CASSLEVAATGELFF. Written as DNA, the CDR3 is TGCGCCAGCAGCTTGGAGGTCGCGGCTACCGGGGAGCTGTTTTTT.

The chain combines TRBV6-1 with TRBJ2-2; 7 nucleotides align to TRBD1. There are 15 residues in the CDR3. The trim removed 5 bases at V and 6 bases at J, leaving 9 bases unmatched. Germline V CDR1 and CDR2: MNHNS, SASEGT. The CDR3: CASSPRAGGSGELFF. CDR3 bases: TGTGCCAGCAGTCCCCGGGCAGGGGGATCCGGGGAGCTGTTTTTT.

The genes are TRBV2 and TRBJ2-1; 10 nucleotides align to TRBD1. CDR3 length: 16 residues. Germline V gene lookup returns CDR1 SNHLY and CDR2 FYNNEI. The V segment lost 6 bases and the J segment 10 bases; nucleotides outside the gene matches: 15. The CDR3 DNA reads as TGTGCCAGCAGCCTAAAGGGACAGGGGTTCGGCGGGGAGCAGTTCTTC. It encodes CASSLKGQGFGGEQFF.

The CDR3 bases are TGTGCAAGTCGCTTAGTGGGACTAGCGGGAGTAGGGAACACCGGGGAGCTGTTTTTT. Its translation: CASRLVGLAGVGNTGELFF. The V and J genes are TRBV12-2 and TRBJ2-2; the table's D call TRBD2 went unverified against the DNA. TRBV12-2 is recorded as a pseudogene. The CDR3 is 19 residues long.

The chain has TRBV21-1 and TRBJ1-2. TRBV21-1 represents a pseudogene. CDR3 length equals 16 residues. CDR3 amino acids: CASSNPRGAIYHGYTF. The CDR3 bases are TGTGCCAGCAGCAATCCGCGGGGGGCGATTTATCATGGCTACACCTTC.

CDR3 amino acids: CASRSTGASSYNEQFF. Written as DNA, the CDR3 is TGTGCCAGCAGGTCAACAGGGGCGAGCTCCTACAATGAGCAGTTCTTC. The gene calls are TRBV6-6 and TRBJ2-1; 7 bases fit TRBD1. The CDR3 consists of 16 residues. Germline V gives CDR1 MNHNY, CDR2 SVGAGI (reference sequence). Losses at the gene ends were 6 bases for V and 0 bases for J; bases not matched to a gene: 8.

This chain uses TRBV15 with TRBJ1-4, with D possibly matching TRBD1 (6 bases). The V gene lost 0 bases and the J gene lost 7 bases, with 9 bases spanning the gap. The CDR3 runs to 14 residues. CDR1 and CDR2 (germline): LNHNV, YYDKDF (reference sequence). The CDR3 DNA follows: TGTGCCACCAGCAGAGAGGGGGCGGTTGAAAAACTGTTTTTT. Translated, it gives CATSREGAVEKLFF.

This clone showed up just a few times. The rearrangement joins TRBV5-1 to TRBJ2-7; D is perhaps TRBD2 (6 bases). The V gene lost 4 bases and the J gene lost 2 bases, with 19 bases spanning the gap. Germline V CDR1 and CDR2: SGHRS, YFSETQ. CDR3 length: 16 amino acids. CDR3 amino acids: CASSTDLGSTTYEQYF. DNA for the CDR3: TGCGCCAGCAGCACAGACCTCGGGAGCACTACCTACGAGCAGTACTTC. Full variable domain (outside the CDR3, taken from reference TRBV5-1 and TRBJ2-7): KAGVTQTPRYLIKTRGQQVTLSCSPISGHRSVSWYQQTPGQGLQFLFEYFSETQRNKGNFPGRFSGRQFSNSRSEMNVSTLELGDSALYLCASSTDLGSTTYEQYFGPGTRLTVT.

The chain is built from TRBV5-1 and TRBJ2-1; the match to TRBD2 covers 14 bases. Looked up from germline, CDR1 is SGHRS and CDR2 is YFSETQ. The CDR3 is made up of 16 amino acids. V lost 4 bases, J lost 8 bases, and 8 bases stayed unmatched. CDR3 region: CASSGSGLAGAHEQFF. The CDR3 coding sequence is TGCGCCAGCAGCGGCTCGGGACTAGCGGGAGCACATGAGCAGTTCTTC.

Here the CDR3 DNA reads TGTGCCAGCAGCCCGGGACTAGTGCCAAACGAGCAGTACTTC. Translating it yields CASSPGLVPNEQYF. The chain employs TRBV7-2 and TRBJ2-7; 8 nucleotides align to TRBD2. The ends lost 5 bases at V and 5 bases at J; junction bases unmatched: 8. CDR1 is SGHTA, CDR2 FQGNSA, per germline. The CDR3 spans 14 residues.

The chain recombines TRBV7-2 with TRBJ2-1; perhaps TRBD2 as D (5 bases). The CDR3 totals 14 residues. The ends were cut back, 3 bases at V and 3 bases at J, with 9 bases in the middle. Germline assignment: CDR1 SGHTA and CDR2 FQGNSA. CDR3 sequence (DNA): TGTGCCAGCAGCTTTGGGAGAGGCTACAATGAGCAGTTCTTC. Translation: CASSFGRGYNEQFF.

The CDR3 spells CASRGTGATRINQPQHF. CDR3 sequence (DNA): TGTGCCAGTAGGGGGACAGGGGCGACGCGCATCAATCAGCCCCAGCATTTT. The chain combines TRBV19 with TRBJ1-5; 10 positions match TRBD1. This CDR3 comprises 17 residues. In germline, CDR1 is LNHDA, CDR2 SQIVND (reference sequence). Unmatched junction bases numbered 11, after V lost 6 bases and J lost 3 bases.

The chain couples TRBV2 to TRBJ1-2; TRBD1 matches at 8 bases. J gave up 0 bases and V 4 bases, and 7 bases lay outside the gene matches. The CDR3 length is 16 residues. CDR1 and CDR2 from the germline V gene are SNHLY and FYNNEI. CDR3 region: CASSADRGNANYGYTF. For the CDR3, the DNA is TGTGCCAGCAGTGCCGACAGGGGAAACGCTAACTATGGCTACACCTTC.

The CDR3 coding sequence is TGTGCCAGCAGCATACTAGCGGGACCCTACGAGCAGTACTTC. Residues: CASSILAGPYEQYF. V gene TRBV27 combines with J gene TRBJ2-7; 10 bases agree with TRBD2. Germline values: CDR1 MNHEY, CDR2 SMNVEV (reference sequence). This CDR3 comprises 14 residues. With V trimmed by 6 bases and J by 2 bases, 4 bases remained unmatched.

The J gene is TRBJ2-5, the V gene TRBV6-6; no reliable D call. This CDR3 contains 11 residues. Trimming pared 10 bases from V and 7 bases from J, leaving 13 bases between. In germline, CDR1 is MNHNY, CDR2 SVGAGI (reference sequence). CDR3 sequence reads: CATRFSGTQYF. In nucleotides, the CDR3 is TGTGCCACCCGATTCTCAGGGACCCAGTACTTC.

The V gene is TRBV6-5, the J gene TRBJ2-1; TRBD2 matches at 8 bases. J lost 5 bases, V lost 6 bases, and 6 bases had no gene match. CDR1 is MNHEY, CDR2 SVGAGI, per germline. This CDR3 spans 14 amino acids. The CDR3 loop reads CASSLAGGDNEQFF. CDR3 in DNA: TGTGCCAGCAGCCTCGCGGGGGGTGACAATGAGCAGTTCTTC.

V gene TRBV7-8 combines with J gene TRBJ2-5; D is ambiguous. Germline values: CDR1 SGHVS, CDR2 FQNEAQ. The V end lost 3 bases, the J end lost 7 bases, and 3 bases lay between the germline ends. This CDR3 has 10 residues. The CDR3 protein is CASSFGTQYF. CDR3 bases: TGTGCCAGCAGCTTCGGGACCCAGTACTTC.

The chain joins TRBV5-1 to TRBJ1-1, with D maybe TRBD1 (6 bases). Trimming left V 0 bases short and J 4 bases short, with 16 bases between. The germline V gene encodes CDR1 SGHRS and CDR2 YFSETQ. This CDR3 spans 16 amino acids. The CDR3 reads CASSLAGGREGTEAFF. CDR3 sequence (DNA): TGCGCCAGCAGCTTGGCCGGGGGCAGGGAGGGCACTGAAGCTTTCTTT.

V usage is TRBV6-1 and J usage is TRBJ2-3; D is uncertain. Between the trimmed V and J ends, which lost 2 bases and 1 base, there was a span of 7 bases. Germline V CDR1 and CDR2: MNHNS, SASEGT. This CDR3 comprises 14 residues. The CDR3 DNA is TGTGCCAGCAGTGAACGTAGCCGCACAGATACGCAGTATTTT. It translates to CASSERSRTDTQYF.